The TCR beta chain described here comes from a study of OX40 agonist ivuxolimab in advanced cancers. With respect to the entire study: Ivuxolimab was an agonistic, fully human IgG2 monoclonal antibody directed against OX40 (CD134), a costimulatory receptor. Partial responses occurred in three dose-escalation patients, of whom one had hepatocellular carcinoma and two had cutaneous melanoma. Peripheral TCRbeta sequencing was intended to test whether TCR sequence diversity was altered and clonal T-cell expansion was caused by ivuxolimab. Among the approximately 54 dose-escalation patients, 19 had hepatocellular carcinoma, roughly 15 melanoma, 9 renal cell carcinoma and 9 head and neck cancer. The paper reports the monotherapy dose-escalation portion (N ≈ 50 patients) of the phase I ivuxolimab trial. Patients were allowed to have had prior anti-PD-1, anti-PD-L1 or anti-CTLA-4 therapy, and 30% to 40% of the dose-escalation patients had been treated with checkpoint inhibitors. The dose-escalation cohort was roughly 87% male with a mean age of around 64 years, ranging from about 23 to 85. Intravenous ivuxolimab was administered to patients every 2 weeks at six dose levels: 0.01, 0.1, 0.3, 1.5, 3 and 10 mg/kg. Beyond this particular receptor, the publication reports: The antigen specificity of the clonally expanded peripheral T cells was not determined. On average, CD8+ T cells showed more expanded clones than CD4+ T cells after ivuxolimab. At doses of 0.1 to 3.0 mg/kg, clonal expansion of both CD4+ and CD8+ blood T cells was observed from baseline to week 6. Partial responders in the 0.1-3.0 mg/kg groups had among the lowest normalized peripheral clonal expansion, especially among CD8+ T cells. Low levels of normalized T-cell clonal expansion were also seen in some nonresponding patients.

Patients with autoimmune disease history or receiving systemic immunosuppression were excluded from the trial. Peripheral blood for TCR sequencing was collected from all dose cohorts at baseline, on cycle 4 day 1, and on cycle 7 day 1. The samples were drawn from a first-in-human, open-label, multicenter phase I dose-escalation trial of ivuxolimab. The trial enrolled adults with locally advanced or metastatic head and neck squamous cell, hepatocellular, melanoma or renal cell carcinoma. Before TCR sequencing, CD4+ and CD8+ T cells were separately sorted from peripheral blood. As concerns this clone: The target of this receptor is not known. Base qualities were left out, and no much larger clone turns up one base away.

Trimming costs V 7 bases and J 0 bases, and their ends lie 12 bases apart. CDR3 length: 14 amino acids, cysteine to phenylalanine. The DNA shown is the 42-base CDR3, in frame from base 1. CDR1 and CDR2 (MNHNY, SVGAGI) derive from the germline V gene (reference sequence). To sequence the TCRbeta CDR3 region, genomic DNA was isolated from the sorted cells. The immunoSEQ Assay was used for sequencing of TCRbeta CDR3 regions. The clones in this table, taken by TCRdb from immuneACCESS, are in-frame only. Not every clone is retained; where verified, under half of the shortfall comes from an unresolved V gene, and the cause of the rest is unknown. In this sample the table shows some 110,000 clones, over 85% of which occur a single time. Roughly 0.15% of the sample is held by the ten biggest clonotypes.

Here the sequenced sample was CD4+ or CD8+ T cells sorted from blood, taken in a trial of the OX40 agonist ivuxolimab. Recombination joined TRBV6-6 with TRBJ1-2; the D gene cannot be named for sure. This TCR was recovered from an adult with an advanced solid tumor such as melanoma, head and neck, liver or kidney cancer. In nucleotide form, the sequence is TGTGCCAGCAATCGGCCAGATCCTAACTATGGCTACACCTTC. Its amino acids are CASNRPDPNYGYTF.